The entry that follows covers one TCR beta chain sequence. Antigen unknown. In TCRdb, the 5' RACE reads were re-called with MiXCR into one record per CDR3 protein. The table shows fewer than 550,000 distinct CDR3 sequences, with 15% to 20% occurring only once. The V segment lost 6 bases and the J segment 7 bases; nucleotides outside the gene matches: 11. Germline CDR1 reads DFQATT; CDR2 reads SNEGSKA (reference sequence). The CDR3 runs to 15 residues. This sample was taken from a study of T-cell memory formation after mild COVID-19. Study background: Among the donors, TCR clusters were largely specific to each donor.

Study findings and constraints: Contracting clones from day 15 to 85 had balanced CD4/CD8; later expanders favoured CD4+. The pre-infection memory compartment contained some responding clones, suggesting cross-reactive memory joined.

Sequences were obtained from PBMCs or a T cell subset sorted from them (not recorded which). The gene calls are TRBV20-1 and TRBJ2-7; 14 nucleotides match TRBD2. The sequence derives from an adult woman who had mild COVID-19 (a few samples of this study predate the infection). Cell type and time point are not known. CDR3 coding DNA: TGCAGTGCCCCGAAGCCGGGACTAGCGGGAGAAGAGCAGTACTTC. Its translation: CSAPKPGLAGEEQYF.